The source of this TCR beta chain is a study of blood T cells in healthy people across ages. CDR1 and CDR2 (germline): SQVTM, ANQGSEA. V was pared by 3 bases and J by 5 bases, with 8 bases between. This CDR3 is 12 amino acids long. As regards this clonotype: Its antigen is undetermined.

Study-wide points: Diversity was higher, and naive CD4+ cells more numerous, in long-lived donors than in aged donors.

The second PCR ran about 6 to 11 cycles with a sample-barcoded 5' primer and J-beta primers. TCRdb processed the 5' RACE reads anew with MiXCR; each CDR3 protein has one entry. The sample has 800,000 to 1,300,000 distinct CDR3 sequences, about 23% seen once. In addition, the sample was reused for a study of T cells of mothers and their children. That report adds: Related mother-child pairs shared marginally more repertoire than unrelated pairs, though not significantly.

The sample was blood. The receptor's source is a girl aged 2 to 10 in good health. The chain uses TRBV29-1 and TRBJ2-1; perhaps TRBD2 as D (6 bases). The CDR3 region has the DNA TGCAGCGTTGAGGGACTTAACAATGAGCAGTTCTTC. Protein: CSVEGLNNEQFF.